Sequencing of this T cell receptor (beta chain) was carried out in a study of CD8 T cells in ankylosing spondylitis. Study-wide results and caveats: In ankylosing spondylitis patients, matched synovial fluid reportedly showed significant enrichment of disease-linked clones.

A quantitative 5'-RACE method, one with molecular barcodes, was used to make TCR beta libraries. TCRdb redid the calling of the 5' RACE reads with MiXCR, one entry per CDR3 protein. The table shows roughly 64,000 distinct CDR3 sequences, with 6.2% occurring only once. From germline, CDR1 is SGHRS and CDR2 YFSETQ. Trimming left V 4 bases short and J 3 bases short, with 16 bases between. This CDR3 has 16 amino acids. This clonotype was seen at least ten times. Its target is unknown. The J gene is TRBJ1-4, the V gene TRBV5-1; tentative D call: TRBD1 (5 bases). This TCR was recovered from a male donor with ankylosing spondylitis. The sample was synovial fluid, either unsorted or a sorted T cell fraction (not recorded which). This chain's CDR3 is CASSVSGGAANEKLFF. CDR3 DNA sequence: TGCGCCAGCAGCGTTTCGGGGGGAGCGGCTAATGAAAAACTGTTTTTT.